The 12 T cell receptor beta chains presented below share a single source sample, sequenced in a study of cytotoxic CD8 clonotypes in ibrutinib-treated CLL (dated by TCRdb to the early 2020s). The library was built by means of the immunoSEQ multiplex PCR assay. TCRdb took this table from immuneACCESS and kept in-frame rearrangements with V and J called. Such tables lack part of the clones; where checked against another copy, unresolved V genes explain under half of the gap, and the rest is unexplained. The sample yields approximately 350,000 clones; over 60% were counted once. The ten largest make up roughly 6% of the sample. The sample consisted of PBMCs, taken after 36 months of ibrutinib treatment. The receptors stem from a human donor with chronic lymphocytic leukemia.

The chain is built from TRBV10-3 and TRBJ2-7; D gene unclear. Germline CDR1 ENHRY, CDR2 SYGVKD. The germline V and J ends were trimmed by 10 bases and 4 bases, with 14 bases remaining between them. The CDR3 sequence is 12 residues long. CDR3: CATQNGDYEQYF. DNA for the CDR3: TGTGCCACACAGAATGGGGATTACGAGCAGTACTTC.

This clone showed up just a few times. CDR3 in amino acids: CASSDRVDYGYTF. CDR3 nucleotides: TGTGCCAGCAGCGACAGGGTAGACTATGGCTACACCTTC. This chain links TRBV5-8 with TRBJ1-2; 7 bases align to TRBD1. The CDR3 length is 13 residues. Germline trimming cut 4 bases from V and 3 bases from J; bases unmatched to any gene: 3. Germline values: CDR1 SGHTS, CDR2 YDEGEE.

This clone was seen a single time. The chain combines TRBV6-5 with TRBJ2-1, with 13 positions matching TRBD2. Germline V gene data show CDR1 as MNHEY and CDR2 as SVGAGI. This CDR3 spans 13 amino acids. Trimming cost V 4 bases and J 10 bases; bases outside gene matches: 1. CDR3 protein: CASSSGLAGEQFF. In nucleotides, the CDR3 is TGTGCCAGCAGTTCGGGACTAGCGGGGGAGCAGTTCTTC.

The sample holds one count of this clone. V gene TRBV5-8 combines with J gene TRBJ2-2, with D hard to call. The V gene lost 2 bases and the J gene lost 5 bases, with 13 bases spanning the gap. The CDR3 length is 15 residues. Germline V gives CDR1 SGHTS, CDR2 YDEGEE. CDR3 amino acids: CASSFGLLGTGELFF. The CDR3 region has the DNA TGTGCCAGCAGCTTCGGCCTCTTGGGGACCGGGGAGCTGTTTTTT.

This clone was recorded a few times. This chain links TRBV13 with TRBJ1-3; 7 bases align to TRBD1. The CDR3 sequence is 18 residues long. The V and J ends lost 0 bases and 0 bases, in that order; junction bases with no gene match: 8. The germline V gene has CDR1 PRHDT and CDR2 FYEKMQ (reference sequence). This CDR3 is CASSLGYEDRSSGNTIYF. The CDR3 DNA reads TGTGCCAGCAGCTTAGGCTATGAGGACAGGAGCTCTGGAAACACCATATATTTT.

The chain has TRBV10-3 and TRBJ1-1, with TRBD1 matching over 8 bases. In germline, CDR1 is ENHRY, CDR2 SYGVKD. J gave up 5 bases and V 2 bases, and 4 bases lay outside the gene matches. The CDR3 spans 14 residues. The DNA of the CDR3 is TGTGCCATCAGTGAGGGGACAGGCGGTACTGAAGCTTTCTTT. Protein: CAISEGTGGTEAFF.

The J gene is TRBJ2-1, the V gene TRBV11-2; D remains unclear. Between the trimmed V and J ends, which lost 7 bases and 3 bases, there was a span of 16 bases. Germline V gene data show CDR1 as SGHAT and CDR2 as FQNNGV. The CDR3 spans 15 residues. The CDR3 reads CASTLVGDYYNEQFF. In DNA form, the CDR3 reads TGTGCCAGCACCCTAGTTGGGGATTACTACAATGAGCAGTTCTTC.

This clone was picked up a small number of times. The rearrangement links TRBV9 to TRBJ2-5; maybe TRBD2 (6 bases). This CDR3 spans 14 amino acids. Germline V gene sequence: CDR1 SGDLS, CDR2 YYNGEE. Trimming took 5 bases from V and 5 from J, leaving 16 bases between them. The CDR3 reads CASSDGGYWETQYF. The DNA for the CDR3 is TGTGCCAGCAGTGACGGGGGTTACTGGGAGACCCAGTACTTC.

The J gene is TRBJ1-2, the V gene TRBV27; 8 nucleotides line up with TRBD1. The CDR3 runs to 16 residues. In germline, CDR1 is MNHEY, CDR2 SMNVEV (reference sequence). Losses at the gene ends were 5 bases for V and 2 bases for J; bases not matched to a gene: 10. The CDR3 sequence: CASSHNRQGINYGYTF. The DNA for the CDR3 is TGTGCCAGCAGTCACAATCGACAGGGGATAAACTATGGCTACACCTTC.

J is TRBJ2-3 and V is TRBV6-6; a weak D match, TRBD2 (6 bases). Trimming cost V 6 bases and J 4 bases, with 20 bases left between them. Germline V gives CDR1 MNHNY, CDR2 SVGAGI (reference sequence). The CDR3 is made up of 16 amino acids. CDR3: CASSRPAGLPPDTQYF. CDR3 in DNA: TGTGCCAGCAGCCGACCTGCGGGACTCCCCCCAGATACGCAGTATTTT.

The chain recombines TRBV9 with TRBJ2-7; D perhaps matches TRBD2 (7 bases). Germline V CDR1 and CDR2: SGDLS, YYNGEE. There are 15 residues in the CDR3. V lost 4 bases to trimming and J lost 3 bases, with 17 bases between them. The CDR3 DNA is TGTGCCAGCAGCCTCAGTTTCGGGGGGCACTACGAGCAGTACTTC. Its translation: CASSLSFGGHYEQYF.

V is TRBV6-5 and J is TRBJ2-5; D unresolved. Germline-derived CDR1 and CDR2 are MNHEY and SVGAGI. CDR3 length: 14 amino acids. Trimming removed 2 bases at V and 4 bases at J, with 11 bases between. This chain's CDR3 is CASSYGHQLETQYF. The DNA of the CDR3 is TGTGCCAGCAGTTACGGTCACCAACTAGAGACCCAGTACTTC.